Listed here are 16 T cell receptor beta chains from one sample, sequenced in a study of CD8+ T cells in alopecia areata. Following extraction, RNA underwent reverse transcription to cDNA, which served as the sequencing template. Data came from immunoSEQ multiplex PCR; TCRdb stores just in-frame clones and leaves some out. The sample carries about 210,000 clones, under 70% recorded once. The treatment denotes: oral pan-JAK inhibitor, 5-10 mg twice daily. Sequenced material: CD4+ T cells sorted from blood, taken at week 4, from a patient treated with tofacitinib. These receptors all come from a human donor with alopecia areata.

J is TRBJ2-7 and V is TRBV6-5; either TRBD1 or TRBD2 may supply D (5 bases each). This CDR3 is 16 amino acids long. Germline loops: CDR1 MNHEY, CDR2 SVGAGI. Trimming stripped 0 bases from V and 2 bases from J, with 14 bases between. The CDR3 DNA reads TGTGCCAGCAGTTACTCCAGTGGTCAGGGAGCCTACGAGCAGTACTTC. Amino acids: CASSYSSGQGAYEQYF.

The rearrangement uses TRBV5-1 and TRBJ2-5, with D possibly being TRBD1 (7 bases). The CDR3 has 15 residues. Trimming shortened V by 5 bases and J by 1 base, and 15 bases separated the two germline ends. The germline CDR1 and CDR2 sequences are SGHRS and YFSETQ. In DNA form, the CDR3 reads TGCGCCAGCAGAGCCAGGGGGGATCGCCAAGAGACCCAGTACTTC. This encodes CASRARGDRQETQYF.

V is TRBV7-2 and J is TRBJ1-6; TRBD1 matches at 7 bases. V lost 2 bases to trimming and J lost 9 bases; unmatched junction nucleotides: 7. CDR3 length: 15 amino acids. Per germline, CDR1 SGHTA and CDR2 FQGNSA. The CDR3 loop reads CASSLMRTGGSPLHF. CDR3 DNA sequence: TGTGCCAGCAGCTTAATGAGGACAGGAGGTTCACCCCTCCACTTT.

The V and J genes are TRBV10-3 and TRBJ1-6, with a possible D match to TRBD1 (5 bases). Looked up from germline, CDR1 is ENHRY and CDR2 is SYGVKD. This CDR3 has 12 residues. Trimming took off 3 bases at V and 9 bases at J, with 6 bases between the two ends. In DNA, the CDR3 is TGTGCCATCAGTGAACAGGTTTCACCCCTCCACTTT. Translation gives CAISEQVSPLHF.

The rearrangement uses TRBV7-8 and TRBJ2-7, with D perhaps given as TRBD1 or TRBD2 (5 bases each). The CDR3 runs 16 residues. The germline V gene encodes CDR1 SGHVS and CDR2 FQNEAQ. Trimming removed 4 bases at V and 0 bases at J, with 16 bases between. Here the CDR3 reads CASSCLGDGDSYEQYF. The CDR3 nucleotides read TGTGCCAGCAGCTGCCTGGGGGACGGAGACTCCTACGAGCAGTACTTC.

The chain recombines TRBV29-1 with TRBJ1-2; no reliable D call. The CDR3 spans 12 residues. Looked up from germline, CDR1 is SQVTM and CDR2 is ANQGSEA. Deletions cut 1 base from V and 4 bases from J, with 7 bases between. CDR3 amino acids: CSVEGGLYGYTF. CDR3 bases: TGCAGCGTTGAAGGCGGACTCTATGGCTACACCTTC. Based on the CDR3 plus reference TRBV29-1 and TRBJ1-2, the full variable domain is SAVISQKPSRDICQRGTSLTIQCQVDSQVTMMFWYRQQPGQSLTLIATANQGSEATYESGFVIDKFPISRPNLTFSTLTVSNMSPEDSSIYLCSVEGGLYGYTFGSGTRLTVV.

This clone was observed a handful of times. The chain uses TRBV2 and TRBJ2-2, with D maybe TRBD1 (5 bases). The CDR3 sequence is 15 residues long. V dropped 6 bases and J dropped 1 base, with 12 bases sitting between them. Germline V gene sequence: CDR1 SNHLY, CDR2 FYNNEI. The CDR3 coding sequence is TGTGCCAGCAGGGCGACAGCCTTGAACACCGGGGAGCTGTTTTTT. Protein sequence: CASRATALNTGELFF. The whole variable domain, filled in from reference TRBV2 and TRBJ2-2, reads EPEVTQTPSHQVTQMGQEVILRCVPISNHLYFYWYRQILGQKVEFLVSFYNNEISEKSEIFDDQFSVERPDGSNFTLKIRSTKLEDSAMYFCASRATALNTGELFFGEGSRLTVL.

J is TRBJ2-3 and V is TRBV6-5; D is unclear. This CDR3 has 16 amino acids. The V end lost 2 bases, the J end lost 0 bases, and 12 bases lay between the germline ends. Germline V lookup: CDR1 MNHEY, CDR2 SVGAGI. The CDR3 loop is CASSYVMRTSTDTQYF. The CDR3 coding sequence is TGTGCCAGCAGTTACGTCATGCGAACTAGCACAGATACGCAGTATTTT.

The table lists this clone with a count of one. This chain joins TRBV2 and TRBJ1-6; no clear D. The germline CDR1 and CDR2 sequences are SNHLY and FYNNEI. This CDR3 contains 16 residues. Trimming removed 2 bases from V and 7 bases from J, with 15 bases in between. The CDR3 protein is CASSEPRGNLNSPLHF. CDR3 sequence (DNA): TGTGCCAGCAGTGAACCCCGCGGCAACTTAAATTCACCCCTCCACTTT.

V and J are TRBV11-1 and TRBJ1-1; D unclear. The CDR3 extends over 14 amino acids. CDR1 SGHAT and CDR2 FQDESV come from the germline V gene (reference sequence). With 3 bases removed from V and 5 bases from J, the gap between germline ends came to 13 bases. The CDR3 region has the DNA TGTGCCAGCAGCTTTGAAAAGGGTCGAACTGAAGCTTTCTTT. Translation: CASSFEKGRTEAFF.

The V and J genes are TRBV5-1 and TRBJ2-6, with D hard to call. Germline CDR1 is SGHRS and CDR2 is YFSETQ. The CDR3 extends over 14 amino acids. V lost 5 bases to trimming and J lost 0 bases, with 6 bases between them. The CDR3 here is CASRDISGANVLTF. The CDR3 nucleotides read TGCGCCAGCAGAGACATCTCTGGGGCCAACGTCCTGACTTTC.

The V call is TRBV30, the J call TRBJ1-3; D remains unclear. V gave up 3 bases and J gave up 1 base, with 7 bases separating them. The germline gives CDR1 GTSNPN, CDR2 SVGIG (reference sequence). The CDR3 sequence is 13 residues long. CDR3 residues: CAWSRESGNTIYF. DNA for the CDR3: TGTGCCTGGAGCCGGGAGTCTGGAAACACCATATATTTT.

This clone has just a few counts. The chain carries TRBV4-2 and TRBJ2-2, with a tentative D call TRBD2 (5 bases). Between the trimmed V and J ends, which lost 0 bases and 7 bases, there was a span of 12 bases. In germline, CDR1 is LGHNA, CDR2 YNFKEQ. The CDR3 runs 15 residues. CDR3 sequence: CASSQEGRTSGELFF. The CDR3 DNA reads TGTGCCAGCAGCCAAGAGGGCCGAACTAGCGGGGAGCTGTTTTTT.

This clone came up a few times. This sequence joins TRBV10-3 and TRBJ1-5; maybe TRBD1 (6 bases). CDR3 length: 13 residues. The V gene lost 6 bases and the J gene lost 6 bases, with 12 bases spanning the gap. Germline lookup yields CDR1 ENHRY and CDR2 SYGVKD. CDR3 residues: CAIRRGESQPQHF. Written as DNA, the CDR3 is TGTGCCATCAGGAGGGGGGAGAGTCAGCCCCAGCATTTT.

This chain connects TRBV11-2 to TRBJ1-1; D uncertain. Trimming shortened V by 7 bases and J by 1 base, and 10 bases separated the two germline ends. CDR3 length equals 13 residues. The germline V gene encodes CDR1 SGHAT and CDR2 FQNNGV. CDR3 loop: CASTDTGNTEAFF. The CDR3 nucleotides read TGTGCCAGCACCGACACCGGGAACACTGAAGCTTTCTTT.

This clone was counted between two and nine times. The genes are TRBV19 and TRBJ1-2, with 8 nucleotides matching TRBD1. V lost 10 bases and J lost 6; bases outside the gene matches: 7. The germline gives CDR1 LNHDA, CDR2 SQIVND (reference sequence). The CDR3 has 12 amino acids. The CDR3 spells CAIRGQGNGYTF. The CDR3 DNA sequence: TGTGCCATAAGAGGACAGGGAAATGGCTACACCTTC.